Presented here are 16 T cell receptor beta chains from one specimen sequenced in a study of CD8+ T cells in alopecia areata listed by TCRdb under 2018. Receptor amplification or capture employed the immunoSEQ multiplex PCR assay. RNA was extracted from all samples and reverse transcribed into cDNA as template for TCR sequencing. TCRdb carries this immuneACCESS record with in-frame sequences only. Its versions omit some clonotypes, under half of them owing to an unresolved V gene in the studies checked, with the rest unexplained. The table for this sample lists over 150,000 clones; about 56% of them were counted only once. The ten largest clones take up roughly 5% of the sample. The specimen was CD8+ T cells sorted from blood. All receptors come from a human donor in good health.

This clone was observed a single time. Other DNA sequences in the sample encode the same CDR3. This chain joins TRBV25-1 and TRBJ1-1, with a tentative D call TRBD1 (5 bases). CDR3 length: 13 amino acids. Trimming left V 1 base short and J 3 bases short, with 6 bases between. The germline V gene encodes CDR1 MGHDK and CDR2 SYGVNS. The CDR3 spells CASSEWGDTEAFF. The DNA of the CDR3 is TGTGCCAGCAGTGAATGGGGGGACACTGAAGCTTTCTTT.

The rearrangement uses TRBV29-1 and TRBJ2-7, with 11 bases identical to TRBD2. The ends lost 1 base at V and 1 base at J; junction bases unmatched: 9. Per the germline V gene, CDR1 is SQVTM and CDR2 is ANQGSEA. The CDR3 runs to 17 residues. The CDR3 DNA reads TGCAGCGTTGAAGTAGCTAGCGGGGGGCCTGAGTCCTACGAGCAGTACTTC. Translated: CSVEVASGGPESYEQYF.

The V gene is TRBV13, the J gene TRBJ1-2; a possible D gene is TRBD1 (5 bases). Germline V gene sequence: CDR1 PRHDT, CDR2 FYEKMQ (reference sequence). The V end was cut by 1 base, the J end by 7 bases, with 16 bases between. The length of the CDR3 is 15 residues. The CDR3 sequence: CASSLAGRVSRGYTF. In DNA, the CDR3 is TGTGCCAGCAGCTTAGCGGGCAGGGTGTCGCGTGGCTACACCTTC.

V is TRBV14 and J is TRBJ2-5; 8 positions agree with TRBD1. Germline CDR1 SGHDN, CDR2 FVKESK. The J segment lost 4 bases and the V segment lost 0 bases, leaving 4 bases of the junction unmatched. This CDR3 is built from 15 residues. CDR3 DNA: TGTGCCAGCAGCCAAGACCGGACAGGGCGAGAGACCCAGTACTTC. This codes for CASSQDRTGRETQYF.

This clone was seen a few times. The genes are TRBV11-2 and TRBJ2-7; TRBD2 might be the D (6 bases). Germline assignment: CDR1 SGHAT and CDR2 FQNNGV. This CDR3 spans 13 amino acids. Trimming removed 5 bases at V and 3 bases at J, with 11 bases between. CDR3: CASSTGGSYEQYF. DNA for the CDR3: TGTGCCAGCAGCACAGGAGGGAGCTACGAGCAGTACTTC. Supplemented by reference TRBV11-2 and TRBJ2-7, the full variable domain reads EAGVAQSPRYKIIEKRQSVAFWCNPISGHATLYWYQQILGQGPKLLIQFQNNGVVDDSQLPKDRFSAERLKGVDSTLKIQPAKLEDSAVYLCASSTGGSYEQYFGPGTRLTVT.

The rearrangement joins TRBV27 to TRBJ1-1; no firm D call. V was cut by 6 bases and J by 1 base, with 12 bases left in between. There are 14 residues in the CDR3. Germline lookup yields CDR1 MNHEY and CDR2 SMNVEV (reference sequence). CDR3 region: CASSPSDPNTEAFF. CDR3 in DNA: TGTGCCAGCAGCCCCTCGGACCCGAACACTGAAGCTTTCTTT.

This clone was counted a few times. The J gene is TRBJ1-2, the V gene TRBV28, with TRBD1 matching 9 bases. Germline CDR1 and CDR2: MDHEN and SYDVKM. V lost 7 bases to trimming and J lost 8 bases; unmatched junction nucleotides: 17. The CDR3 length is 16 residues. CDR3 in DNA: TGTGCCAGCAACCCACTTTCGGGACAGGGCCTCAGGGGCTACACCTTC. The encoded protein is CASNPLSGQGLRGYTF.

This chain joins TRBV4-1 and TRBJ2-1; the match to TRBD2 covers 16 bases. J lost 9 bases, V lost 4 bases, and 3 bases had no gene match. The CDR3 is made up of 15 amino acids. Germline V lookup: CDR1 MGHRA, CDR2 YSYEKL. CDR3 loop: CASSPGTSGGAEQFF. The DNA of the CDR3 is TGCGCCAGCAGCCCCGGGACTAGCGGGGGGGCTGAGCAGTTCTTC.

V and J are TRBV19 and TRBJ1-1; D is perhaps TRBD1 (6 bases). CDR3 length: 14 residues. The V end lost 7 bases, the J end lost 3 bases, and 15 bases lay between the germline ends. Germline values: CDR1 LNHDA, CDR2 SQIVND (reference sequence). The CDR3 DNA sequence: TGTGCCAGTACGTGGGGAGGGGGATACACTGAAGCTTTCTTT. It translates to CASTWGGGYTEAFF.

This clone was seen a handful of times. The CDR3 reads CASSQEPEGGRRETQYF. The CDR3 bases are TGCGCCAGCAGTCAAGAACCGGAAGGGGGCAGAAGAGAGACCCAGTACTTC. This chain joins TRBV23-1 and TRBJ2-5; 7 bases fit TRBD1. TRBV23-1 is recorded as an ORF, its role being uncertain. Trimming took 2 bases from V and 4 from J; bases not matched to a gene: 13. CDR3 length: 17 amino acids.

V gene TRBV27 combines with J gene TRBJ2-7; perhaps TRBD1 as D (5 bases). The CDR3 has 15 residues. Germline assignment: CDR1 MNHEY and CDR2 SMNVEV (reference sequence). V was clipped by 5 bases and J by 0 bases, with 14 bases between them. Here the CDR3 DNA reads TGTGCCAGCAGTGACAGCGTAAGGAGCTCCTACGAGCAGTACTTC. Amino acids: CASSDSVRSSYEQYF.

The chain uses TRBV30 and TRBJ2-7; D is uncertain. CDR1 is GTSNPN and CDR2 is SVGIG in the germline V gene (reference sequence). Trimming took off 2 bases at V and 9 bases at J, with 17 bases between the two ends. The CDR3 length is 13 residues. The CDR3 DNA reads TGTGCCTGGAGTAGGGCAACCCTACCAGGGCAGTACTTC. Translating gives CAWSRATLPGQYF.

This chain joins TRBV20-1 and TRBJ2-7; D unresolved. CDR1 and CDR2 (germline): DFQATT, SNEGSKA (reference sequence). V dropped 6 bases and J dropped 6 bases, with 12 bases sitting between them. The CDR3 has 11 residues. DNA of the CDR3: TGCAGTGCCCTCCACGGCGTCGAGCAGTACTTC. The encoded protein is CSALHGVEQYF.

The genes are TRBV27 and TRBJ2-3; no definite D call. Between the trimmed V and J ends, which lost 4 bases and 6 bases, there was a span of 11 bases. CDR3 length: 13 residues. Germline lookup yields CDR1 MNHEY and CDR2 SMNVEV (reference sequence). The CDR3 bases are TGTGCCAGCAGTTGGCTGGGCGGTGATACGCAGTATTTT. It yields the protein CASSWLGGDTQYF.

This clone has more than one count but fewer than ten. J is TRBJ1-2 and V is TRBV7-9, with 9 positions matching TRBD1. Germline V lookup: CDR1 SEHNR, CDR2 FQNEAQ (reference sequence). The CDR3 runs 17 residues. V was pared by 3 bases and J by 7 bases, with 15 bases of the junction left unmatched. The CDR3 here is CASSFSLSQGAWSGYTF. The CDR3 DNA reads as TGTGCCAGCAGCTTTTCTTTGTCACAGGGGGCTTGGAGTGGCTACACCTTC.

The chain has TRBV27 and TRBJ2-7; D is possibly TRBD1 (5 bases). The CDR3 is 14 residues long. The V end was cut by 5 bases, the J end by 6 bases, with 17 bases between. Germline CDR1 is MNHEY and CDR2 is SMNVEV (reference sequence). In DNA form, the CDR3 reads TGTGCCAGCAGTCCCACCACCAGGACACCCGAGCAGTACTTC. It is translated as CASSPTTRTPEQYF.